The TCR beta chain described here comes from a study of T-cell reconstitution after alpha-beta-depleted transplantation in children. Whole-study results and caveats: In patients about two months after transplant, alpha-beta T cells reportedly arose from several hundred expanded graft clones. Surviving recipient T cells and thymic progenitors produced the high day-60 TCRbeta diversity seen in some patients. Among T cells one year after transplant, newly produced cells accounted for most counts and diversity.

During its preparation, the TCRbeta library received unique molecular identifiers. MiXCR, run by TCRdb on the PCR reads, gives a single entry per CDR3 protein. This sample carries fewer than 150,000 distinct CDR3 sequences, 8% to 10% of them seen once, and the ten largest clones take 20% to 30%. This clonotype appeared a few times. Its cognate antigen is unknown. This receptor was taken from a girl under three years old who had a stem cell transplant for combined immunodeficiency, so the T cells may come from the graft donor. This specimen was PBMCs, mostly from graft donor cells, taken 180 days after TCRalphabeta/CD19-depleted stem cell transplant.

In nucleotides, the CDR3 is TGTGCCAGCAGCTCACAGGTGAACACTGAAGCTTTCTTT. The encoded protein is CASSSQVNTEAFF. The chain uses TRBV12-3 or TRBV12-4 and TRBJ1-1; D possibly corresponds to TRBD1 (5 bases). Trimming stripped 6 bases from V and 0 bases from J, with 8 bases between. CDR3 length equals 13 residues.